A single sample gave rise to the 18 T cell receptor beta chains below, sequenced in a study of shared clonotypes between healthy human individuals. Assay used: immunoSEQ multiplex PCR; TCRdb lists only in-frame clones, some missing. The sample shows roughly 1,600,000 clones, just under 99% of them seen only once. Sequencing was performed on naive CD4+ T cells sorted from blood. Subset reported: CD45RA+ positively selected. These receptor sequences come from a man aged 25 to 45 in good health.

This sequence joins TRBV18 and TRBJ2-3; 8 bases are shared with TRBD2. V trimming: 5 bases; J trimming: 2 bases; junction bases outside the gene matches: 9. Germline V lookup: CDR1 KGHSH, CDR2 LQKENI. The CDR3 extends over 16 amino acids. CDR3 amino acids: CASSIGASGYTDTQYF. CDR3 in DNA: TGTGCCAGCTCAATCGGGGCTAGCGGGTACACAGATACGCAGTATTTT.

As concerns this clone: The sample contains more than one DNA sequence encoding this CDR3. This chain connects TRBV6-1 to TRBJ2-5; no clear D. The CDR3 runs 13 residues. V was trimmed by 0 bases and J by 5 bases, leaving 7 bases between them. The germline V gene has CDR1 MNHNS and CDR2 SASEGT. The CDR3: CASSEALRETQYF. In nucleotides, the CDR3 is TGTGCCAGCAGTGAAGCGCTCAGGGAGACCCAGTACTTC.

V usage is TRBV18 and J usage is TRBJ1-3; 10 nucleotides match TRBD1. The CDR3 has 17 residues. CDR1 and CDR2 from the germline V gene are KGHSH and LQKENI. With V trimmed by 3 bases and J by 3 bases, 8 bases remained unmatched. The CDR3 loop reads CASSPIDRGPSGNTIYF. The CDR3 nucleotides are TGTGCCAGCTCACCTATAGACAGGGGGCCGAGTGGAAACACCATATATTTT. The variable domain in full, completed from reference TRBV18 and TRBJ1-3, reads NAGVMQNPRHLVRRRGQEARLRCSPMKGHSHVYWYRQLPEEGLKFMVYLQKENIIDESGMPKERFSAEFPKEGPSILRIQQVVRGDSAAYFCASSPIDRGPSGNTIYFGEGSWLTVV.

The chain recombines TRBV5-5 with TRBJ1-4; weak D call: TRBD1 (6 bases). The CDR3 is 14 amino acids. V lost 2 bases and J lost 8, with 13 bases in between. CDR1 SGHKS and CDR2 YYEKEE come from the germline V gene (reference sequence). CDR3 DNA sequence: TGTGCCAGCAGCTTAACAGGGTCCTCAGAAAAACTGTTTTTT. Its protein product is CASSLTGSSEKLFF.

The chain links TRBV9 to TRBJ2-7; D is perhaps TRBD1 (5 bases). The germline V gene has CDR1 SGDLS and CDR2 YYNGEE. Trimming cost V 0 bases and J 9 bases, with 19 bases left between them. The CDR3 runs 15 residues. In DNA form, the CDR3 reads TGTGCCAGCAGCGTAGAAGGGGCCGCTCTCGAGGTGCAGTACTTC. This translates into CASSVEGAALEVQYF.

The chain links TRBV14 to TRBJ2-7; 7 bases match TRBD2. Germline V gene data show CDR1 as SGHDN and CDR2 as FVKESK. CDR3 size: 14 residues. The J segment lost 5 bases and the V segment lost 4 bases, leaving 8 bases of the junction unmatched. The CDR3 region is CASSRSGMANEQYF. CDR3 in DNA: TGTGCCAGCAGCCGAAGCGGGATGGCGAACGAGCAGTACTTC.

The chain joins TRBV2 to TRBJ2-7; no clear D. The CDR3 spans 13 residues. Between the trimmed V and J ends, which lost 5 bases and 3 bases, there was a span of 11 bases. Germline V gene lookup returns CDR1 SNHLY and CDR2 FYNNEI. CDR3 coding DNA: TGTGCCAGCAGTTTACGACGGAGCTACGAGCAGTACTTC. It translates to CASSLRRSYEQYF.

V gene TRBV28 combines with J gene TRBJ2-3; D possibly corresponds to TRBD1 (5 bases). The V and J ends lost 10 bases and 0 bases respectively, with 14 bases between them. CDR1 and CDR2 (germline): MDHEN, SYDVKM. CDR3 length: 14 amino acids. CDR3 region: CATTRAISTDTQYF. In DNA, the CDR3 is TGTGCCACCACCAGGGCCATTAGCACAGATACGCAGTATTTT. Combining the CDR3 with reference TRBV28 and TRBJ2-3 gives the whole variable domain DVKVTQSSRYLVKRTGEKVFLECVQDMDHENMFWYRQDPGLGLRLIYFSYDVKMKEKGDIPEGYSVSREKKERFSLILESASTNQTSMYLCATTRAISTDTQYFGPGTRLTVL.

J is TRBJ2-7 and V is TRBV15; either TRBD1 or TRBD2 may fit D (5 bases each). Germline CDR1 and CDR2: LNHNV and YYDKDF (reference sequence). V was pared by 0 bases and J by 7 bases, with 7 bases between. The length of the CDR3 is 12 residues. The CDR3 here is CATSRDWGEQYF. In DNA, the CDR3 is TGTGCCACCAGCAGAGATTGGGGGGAGCAGTACTTC. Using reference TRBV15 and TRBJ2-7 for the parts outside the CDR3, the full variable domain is DAMVIQNPRYQVTQFGKPVTLSCSQTLNHNVMYWYQQKSSQAPKLLFHYYDKDFNNEADTPDNFQSRRPNTSFCFLDIRSPGLGDTAMYLCATSRDWGEQYFGPGTRLTVT.

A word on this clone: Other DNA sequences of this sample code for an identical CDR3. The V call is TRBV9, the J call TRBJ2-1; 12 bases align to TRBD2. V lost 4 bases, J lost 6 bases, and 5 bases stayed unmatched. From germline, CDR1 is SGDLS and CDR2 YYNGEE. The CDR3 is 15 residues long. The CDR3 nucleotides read TGTGCCAGCAGCCCCCTAGCGGGAGGGTTCAATGAGCAGTTCTTC. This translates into CASSPLAGGFNEQFF. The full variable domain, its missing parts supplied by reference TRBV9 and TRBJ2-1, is DSGVTQTPKHLITATGQRVTLRCSPRSGDLSVYWYQQSLDQGLQFLIQYYNGEERAKGNILERFSAQQFPDLHSELNLSSLELGDSALYFCASSPLAGGFNEQFFGPGTRLTVL.

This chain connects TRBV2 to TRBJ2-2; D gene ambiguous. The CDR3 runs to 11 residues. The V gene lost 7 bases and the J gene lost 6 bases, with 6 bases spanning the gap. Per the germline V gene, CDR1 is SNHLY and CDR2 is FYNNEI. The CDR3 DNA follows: TGTGCCAGCAAGGAAGCCGGGGAGCTGTTTTTT. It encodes CASKEAGELFF.

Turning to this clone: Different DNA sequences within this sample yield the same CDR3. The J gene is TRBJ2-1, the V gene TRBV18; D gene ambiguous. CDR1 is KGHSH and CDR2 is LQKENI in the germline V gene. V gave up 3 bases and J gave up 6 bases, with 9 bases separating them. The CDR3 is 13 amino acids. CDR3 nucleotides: TGTGCCAGCTCACCCCCCGGACGCAATGAGCAGTTCTTC. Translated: CASSPPGRNEQFF.

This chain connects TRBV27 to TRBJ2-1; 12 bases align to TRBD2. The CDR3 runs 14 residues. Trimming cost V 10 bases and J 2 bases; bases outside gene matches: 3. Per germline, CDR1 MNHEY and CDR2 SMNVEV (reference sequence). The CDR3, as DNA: TGTGCCACCGGACTAGCGGGAACCTACAATGAGCAGTTCTTC. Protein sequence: CATGLAGTYNEQFF.

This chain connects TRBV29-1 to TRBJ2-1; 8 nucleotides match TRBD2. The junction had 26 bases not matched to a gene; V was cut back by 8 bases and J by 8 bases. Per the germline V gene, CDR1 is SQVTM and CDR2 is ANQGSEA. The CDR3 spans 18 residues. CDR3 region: CSPEGGGRAGVNFDEQFF. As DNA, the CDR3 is TGCAGCCCCGAGGGGGGGGGAAGAGCGGGAGTCAATTTCGATGAGCAGTTCTTC.

CDR3 protein: CASSSPGQGPTDTQYF. CDR3 DNA: TGTGCCAGTAGTTCCCCGGGACAGGGACCCACAGATACGCAGTATTTT. The V and J genes are TRBV19 and TRBJ2-3; the match to TRBD1 covers 9 bases. From germline, CDR1 is LNHDA and CDR2 SQIVND (reference sequence). The ends lost 5 bases at V and 2 bases at J; junction bases unmatched: 8. This CDR3 has 16 residues. The entire variable domain, with the rest obtained from reference TRBV19 and TRBJ2-3, is as follows: DGGITQSPKYLFRKEGQNVTLSCEQNLNHDAMYWYRQDPGQGLRLIYYSQIVNDFQKGDIAEGYSVSREKKESFPLTVTSAQKNPTAFYLCASSSPGQGPTDTQYFGPGTRLTVL.

CDR3 residues: CASSLNKGEITNYGYTF. The CDR3 nucleotides read TGCGCCAGCAGCTTGAATAAGGGAGAAATAACTAACTATGGCTACACCTTC. The chain employs TRBV5-1 and TRBJ1-2; no reliable D call. The V gene's germline CDR1 is SGHRS and CDR2 YFSETQ. Trimming stripped 1 base from V and 0 bases from J, with 16 bases between. The CDR3 covers 17 residues.

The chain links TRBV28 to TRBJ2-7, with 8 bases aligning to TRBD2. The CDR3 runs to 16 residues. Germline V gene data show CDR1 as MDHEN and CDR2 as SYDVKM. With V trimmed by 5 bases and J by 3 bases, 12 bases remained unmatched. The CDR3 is CASSLGGVSGSYEQYF. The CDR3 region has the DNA TGTGCCAGCAGTCTCGGCGGGGTGAGCGGGAGCTACGAGCAGTACTTC.

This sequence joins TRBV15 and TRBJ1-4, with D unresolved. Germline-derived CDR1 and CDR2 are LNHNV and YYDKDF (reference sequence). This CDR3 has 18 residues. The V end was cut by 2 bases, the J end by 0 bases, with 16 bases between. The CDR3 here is CATSRHPDGSATNEKLFF. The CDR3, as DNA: TGTGCCACCAGCAGACACCCGGATGGCAGCGCAACTAATGAAAAACTGTTTTTT.